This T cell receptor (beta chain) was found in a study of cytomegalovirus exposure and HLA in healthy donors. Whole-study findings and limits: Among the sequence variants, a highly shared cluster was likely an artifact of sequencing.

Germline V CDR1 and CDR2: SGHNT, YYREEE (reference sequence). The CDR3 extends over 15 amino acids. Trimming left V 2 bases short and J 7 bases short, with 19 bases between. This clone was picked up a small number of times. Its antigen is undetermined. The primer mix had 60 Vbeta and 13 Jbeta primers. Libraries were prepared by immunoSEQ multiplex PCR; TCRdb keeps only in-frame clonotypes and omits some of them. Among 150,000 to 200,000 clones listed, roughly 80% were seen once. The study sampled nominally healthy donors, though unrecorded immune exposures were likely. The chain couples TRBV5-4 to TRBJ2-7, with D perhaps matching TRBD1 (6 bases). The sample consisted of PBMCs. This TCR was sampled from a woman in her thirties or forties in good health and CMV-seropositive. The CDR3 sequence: CASSFEQGRAFEQYF. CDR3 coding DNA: TGTGCCAGCAGCTTCGAACAGGGCAGGGCCTTTGAGCAGTACTTC.